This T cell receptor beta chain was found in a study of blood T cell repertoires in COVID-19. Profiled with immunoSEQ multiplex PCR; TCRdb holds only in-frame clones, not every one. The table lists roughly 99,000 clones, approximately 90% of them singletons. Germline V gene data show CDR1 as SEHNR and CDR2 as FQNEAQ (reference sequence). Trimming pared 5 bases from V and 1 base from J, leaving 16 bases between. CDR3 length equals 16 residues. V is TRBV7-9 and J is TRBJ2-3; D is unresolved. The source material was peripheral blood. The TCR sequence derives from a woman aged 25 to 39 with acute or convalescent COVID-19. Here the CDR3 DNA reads TGTGCCAGCAGCGCTGACTGGAAACTTCGCACAGATACGCAGTATTTT. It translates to CASSADWKLRTDTQYF.